This TCR beta chain was obtained from a study of blood T cell repertoires in COVID-19. Overall study context: Samples representing acute and convalescent COVID-19 were sourced from the United States, Italy and Spain.

Under the authors' procedure: Reference gene primer amplification gave nucleated cell count estimates. The data were produced by immunoSEQ multiplex PCR, yet TCRdb's version contains in-frame clones alone and is incomplete. V, J and clone size reflect that table, while D and trimming were determined from the DNA. This sample yields about 280,000 clones, of which 88% are seen a single time; roughly 9.1% belongs to the top ten. Germline V lookup: CDR1 MNHNS, CDR2 SASEGT. The ends were cut back, 3 bases at V and 5 bases at J, with 6 bases in the middle. The CDR3 sequence is 12 residues long. The source material was peripheral blood. This clonotype originated in a man in his late teens or twenties with active or convalescent COVID-19. This chain uses TRBV6-1 with TRBJ2-3; D not resolved. The chain's CDR3 is CASSDSGDTQYF. The CDR3 bases are TGTGCCAGCAGTGATTCCGGAGATACGCAGTATTTT.